The source of this T cell receptor beta chain is a study of OX40 agonist ivuxolimab in advanced cancers. Study-level background: Three patients showed partial responses: one hepatocellular carcinoma and two cutaneous melanoma cases. The study's findings and limits: Antigens targeted by the expanded peripheral T cells were not determined.

There are 14 residues in the CDR3. V was shortened by 6 bases and J by 2 bases, with 13 bases between the two germline ends. The germline V gene has CDR1 MNHEY and CDR2 SVGAGI. Turning to this clone: Its specificity is not known.

Data came from immunoSEQ multiplex PCR; TCRdb stores just in-frame clones and leaves some out. Of about 83,000 clones listed, about 92% are singletons. The V gene is TRBV6-5, the J gene TRBJ1-2, with D unresolved. The sample in question was CD4+ or CD8+ T cells sorted from blood, obtained in a trial of the OX40 agonist ivuxolimab. This sequence originates from an adult with an advanced solid tumor such as melanoma, head and neck, liver or kidney cancer. The CDR3 sequence is CASRQELENYGYTF. In DNA, the CDR3 is TGTGCCAGCAGGCAGGAGTTGGAGAACTATGGCTACACCTTC.